The clone carrying this T cell receptor (beta chain) was seen ten or more times. Antigen: not known. TCRdb reprocessed the reads with MiXCR, giving one entry per CDR3 protein. The table has more than 250,000 distinct CDR3 sequences, approximately 25% seen once. The V gene lost 0 bases and the J gene lost 5 bases, with 11 bases spanning the gap. Germline V gene sequence: CDR1 SGHVS, CDR2 FQNEAQ. The CDR3 covers 15 residues. The record originates from a study of T cell repertoires in cytomegalovirus infection. About the research overall: Well-studied HLA-B-restricted epitopes and recently identified HLA-C-restricted epitopes of CMV were both used in the study. CMV infection and matching HLA type were both indicated by public TCR beta signatures. Study observations and caveats: The cumulative frequency of public TCR beta families distinguished individuals who carried CMV together with the relevant HLA. Clonotype analysis showed dominance of the ex vivo response by HLA-C-restricted CMV-specific TCR beta clonotypes.

The origin of this receptor is a human donor in good health (CMV status not recorded). Some clones in this sample may be carry-over from other donors' samples. Here the sequenced sample was cultured PBMCs, taken from culture after CMV antigen stimulation. The chain joins TRBV7-8 to TRBJ2-1; D possibly corresponds to TRBD2 (6 bases). Here the CDR3 reads CASSLASGANNEQFF. CDR3 nucleotide sequence: TGTGCCAGCAGCTTAGCTAGCGGAGCTAACAATGAGCAGTTCTTC.